The 16 T cell receptor beta chains given below trace back to one sample, sequenced in a study of cytomegalovirus exposure and HLA in healthy donors. Primers for the PCR totalled 60 Vbeta and 13 Jbeta. Method: immunoSEQ multiplex PCR; TCRdb's copy keeps in-frame clones and lacks some. This sample has about 77,000 clones, with less than 80% found just once. Source material: PBMCs. These receptors came from a woman in her 40s in good health and CMV-seronegative.

The CDR3 DNA reads TGTGCCAGCAGCGGGATCCGACAGTACACAGATACGCAGTATTTT. This encodes CASSGIRQYTDTQYF. V and J are TRBV13 and TRBJ2-3; weak D call: TRBD1 (5 bases). V shed 5 bases and J shed 2 bases, with 14 bases lying between them. Germline CDR1 and CDR2: PRHDT and FYEKMQ (reference sequence). The CDR3 totals 15 residues.

The chain carries TRBV2 and TRBJ1-3, with 7 positions matching TRBD1. The CDR3 runs to 13 residues. Per the germline V gene, CDR1 is SNHLY and CDR2 is FYNNEI. J gave up 4 bases and V 6 bases, and 3 bases lay outside the gene matches. CDR3 DNA sequence: TGTGCCAGCAGGGTGGGACAGGGAAACACCATATATTTT. Translating it yields CASRVGQGNTIYF.

This clone was seen only a few times. V is TRBV4-3 and J is TRBJ2-7; 7 bases are shared with TRBD1. The V and J ends lost 4 bases and 1 base, in that order; junction bases with no gene match: 10. The CDR3 has 16 residues. Germline V gives CDR1 LGHNA, CDR2 YSLEER. DNA of the CDR3: TGCGCCAGCAGCCCAACCGACAGGGATGGATCCTACGAGCAGTACTTC. Its protein is CASSPTDRDGSYEQYF.

The chain carries TRBV19 and TRBJ2-1, with 8 bases identical to TRBD1. This CDR3 comprises 14 residues. The V gene's germline CDR1 is LNHDA and CDR2 SQIVND (reference sequence). V was pared by 6 bases and J by 5 bases, with 6 bases of the junction left unmatched. The CDR3 reads CASSGPTGDNEQFF. CDR3 sequence (DNA): TGTGCCAGTAGCGGCCCGACAGGGGACAATGAGCAGTTCTTC.

The chain recombines TRBV5-1 with TRBJ1-2, with D unclear. The CDR3 runs to 13 residues. The germline gives CDR1 SGHRS, CDR2 YFSETQ. V lost 2 bases and J 3 bases, leaving 8 bases between the germline ends. The chain's CDR3 is CASSFMADYGYTF. CDR3 nucleotides: TGCGCCAGCAGCTTTATGGCCGACTATGGCTACACCTTC.

This clone was counted between two and nine times. The genes are TRBV6-6 and TRBJ1-4; tentative D call: TRBD1 (5 bases). Germline V gives CDR1 MNHNY, CDR2 SVGAGI (reference sequence). This CDR3 comprises 14 residues. V lost 4 bases, J lost 8 bases, and 14 bases lay in between. The CDR3 DNA sequence: TGTGCCAGCAGTTTAAGCCGCGGGGCAGAAAAACTGTTTTTT. Translating it yields CASSLSRGAEKLFF.

V is TRBV7-9 and J is TRBJ2-1, with 9 bases fitting TRBD2. Germline V gives CDR1 SEHNR, CDR2 FQNEAQ (reference sequence). The CDR3 is 16 amino acids. Trimming cost V 6 bases and J 5 bases; bases outside gene matches: 11. The CDR3 sequence is CASRIGSGGVNNEQFF. The CDR3 DNA sequence: TGTGCCAGCAGGATTGGTAGCGGGGGAGTTAACAATGAGCAGTTCTTC.

A few counts support this clone. This chain uses TRBV2 with TRBJ2-1; 9 nucleotides agree with TRBD2. There are 15 residues in the CDR3. V gave up 6 bases and J gave up 7 bases; unmatched junction bases: 10. Germline-derived CDR1 and CDR2 are SNHLY and FYNNEI. The CDR3 DNA follows: TGTGCCAGCAGAGGACTAGCGCTAGTCCAGAATGAGCAGTTCTTC. Translated, it gives CASRGLALVQNEQFF. Variable domain in full (rest from reference TRBV2 and TRBJ2-1): EPEVTQTPSHQVTQMGQEVILRCVPISNHLYFYWYRQILGQKVEFLVSFYNNEISEKSEIFDDQFSVERPDGSNFTLKIRSTKLEDSAMYFCASRGLALVQNEQFFGPGTRLTVL.

The chain carries TRBV27 and TRBJ2-7; D perhaps matches TRBD2 (5 bases). The CDR3 totals 13 residues. CDR1 is MNHEY, CDR2 SMNVEV, per germline (reference sequence). V shed 5 bases and J shed 1 base, with 9 bases lying between them. CDR3 sequence reads: CASSPRLSYEQYF. DNA of the CDR3: TGTGCCAGCAGTCCGAGACTATCCTACGAGCAGTACTTC.

In its sample, this clone was seen once. The gene calls are TRBV25-1 and TRBJ1-3; 7 bases line up with TRBD1. Germline CDR1 reads MGHDK; CDR2 reads SYGVNS. This CDR3 spans 16 amino acids. The trim removed 1 base at V and 3 bases at J, leaving 6 bases unmatched. CDR3 sequence (DNA): TGTGCCAGCAGTGAATGGGGACAGAGGGATGGAAACACCATATATTTT. Residues: CASSEWGQRDGNTIYF.

This clone appeared a single time. The J gene is TRBJ1-5, the V gene TRBV9, with TRBD1 identical over 9 bases. CDR3 length: 15 residues. In germline, CDR1 is SGDLS, CDR2 YYNGEE. V shed 4 bases, J shed 6 bases, and the junction held 8 bases outside the gene matches. The CDR3 DNA sequence: TGTGCCAGCAGCTTACAGGGGGCAGGTGGTCAGCCCCAGCATTTT. Translated: CASSLQGAGGQPQHF.

The V call is TRBV10-1, the J call TRBJ2-2; TRBD2 aligns across 10 bases. This CDR3 comprises 16 residues. Per the germline V gene, CDR1 is WNHNN and CDR2 is SYGVQD (reference sequence). V lost 6 bases and J lost 6; bases outside the gene matches: 10. CDR3 region: CASSSAGTSVAGELFF. CDR3 sequence (DNA): TGCGCCAGCAGCTCCGCCGGGACTAGCGTGGCCGGGGAGCTGTTTTTT.

The V gene is TRBV7-9, the J gene TRBJ2-5, with a weak D call TRBD1 (7 bases). The ends were cut back, 1 base at V and 4 bases at J, with 10 bases in the middle. The germline gives CDR1 SEHNR, CDR2 FQNEAQ (reference sequence). This CDR3 has 14 amino acids. The CDR3 DNA reads TGTGCCAGCAGCTTAGATCAGGGGGGAGAGACCCAGTACTTC. This codes for CASSLDQGGETQYF.

This chain joins TRBV5-1 and TRBJ1-6; D gene uncertain. Trimming cost V 2 bases and J 4 bases, with 13 bases left between them. The CDR3 length is 16 residues. In germline, CDR1 is SGHRS, CDR2 YFSETQ. For the CDR3, the DNA is TGCGCCAGCAGCTTTGGTACAGCTTTTTATAATTCACCCCTCCACTTT. As protein: CASSFGTAFYNSPLHF.

This clone was found a few times. The chain is built from TRBV5-4 and TRBJ2-7, with a possible D match to TRBD2 (6 bases). The CDR3 is made up of 15 amino acids. Germline CDR1 SGHNT, CDR2 YYREEE (reference sequence). Trimming removed 0 bases from V and 0 bases from J, with 10 bases in between. The CDR3 spells CASSLVAANSYEQYF. The CDR3 region has the DNA TGTGCCAGCAGCTTGGTAGCGGCTAACTCCTACGAGCAGTACTTC.

The chain has TRBV4-2 and TRBJ2-7; TRBD2 matches at 11 bases. After removal of 0 bases from V and 3 bases from J, the junction contained 13 bases not matched to a gene. Germline CDR1 and CDR2: LGHNA and YNFKEQ. This CDR3 region has 19 residues. In DNA, the CDR3 is TGTGCCAGCAGCCAAGACCGAGGGGCGCTAGCGGGGGGAAACTACGAGCAGTACTTC. It specifies CASSQDRGALAGGNYEQYF.